This is a list of T cell receptor beta chains from one sample in a study of T cells after posttransplantation cyclophosphamide. TCRdb keeps only in-frame clones here, not all; method: immunoSEQ multiplex PCR. The sample gives approximately 35,000 clones, none seen only once, and the top ten clones hold roughly 1.2%. Material: PBMCs. The receptor set was obtained from a girl under 18 in good health, CMV-negative, and a related stem cell transplant donor. The CDR3 runs from the conserved cysteine through the conserved F or W. D genes are given only for firm matches. Clone size is shown for a subset of rows, as once, few, many or a class of expanded clone.

j_call: TRBJ2-3
cdr3_length: 15
clone_size: many
v_call: TRBV6-4
d_call: TRBD2
cdr3_nt: TGTGCCAGCAGTAGCGGGGGGGCCGCAACAGATACGCAGTATTTT
cdr3_aa: CASSSGGAATDTQYF

j_call: TRBJ1-1
cdr3_length: 16
clone_size: many
v_call: TRBV7-9
d_call: .
cdr3_nt: TGTGCCAGCAGCTACCAAGGGTGGGACATGAACACTGAAGCTTTCTTT
cdr3_aa: CASSYQGWDMNTEAFF

j_call: TRBJ2-1
cdr3_length: 15
clone_size: few
v_call: TRBV2
d_call: TRBD2
cdr3_nt: TGTGCCAGCTCCGACCCAGCGGGGGGGTTCAATGAGCAGTTCTTC
cdr3_aa: CASSDPAGGFNEQFF

j_call: TRBJ2-5
cdr3_length: 16
clone_size: many
v_call: TRBV7-3
d_call: .
cdr3_nt: TGTGCCAGCAGCCCCTCCCCCAGGTCCCCTTGGGAGACCCAGTACTTC
cdr3_aa: CASSPSPRSPWETQYF

j_call: TRBJ2-3
cdr3_length: 16
clone_size: many
v_call: TRBV7-3
d_call: .
cdr3_nt: TGTGCCAGCAGCTTAAGTCCAGCGTTTGGCACAGATACGCAGTATTTT
cdr3_aa: CASSLSPAFGTDTQYF

j_call: TRBJ1-1
cdr3_length: 13
clone_size: few
v_call: TRBV30
d_call: TRBD1
cdr3_nt: TGTGCCTGGAGCAGGGGGAGAGGTACTGAAGCTTTCTTT
cdr3_aa: CAWSRGRGTEAFF

j_call: TRBJ2-7
cdr3_length: 16
clone_size: few
v_call: TRBV7-9
d_call: TRBD2
cdr3_nt: TGTGCCAGCAGCTCATCCCGACTAGCGGGAGCGAACGAGCAGTACTTC
cdr3_aa: CASSSSRLAGANEQYF

j_call: TRBJ1-3
cdr3_length: 14
clone_size: many
v_call: TRBV7-2
d_call: TRBD1
cdr3_nt: TGTGCCAGCAGCTCGGGACAGACTGGAAACACCATATATTTT
cdr3_aa: CASSSGQTGNTIYF

j_call: TRBJ2-2
cdr3_length: 15
clone_size: .
v_call: TRBV28
d_call: TRBD1
cdr3_nt: TGTGCCAGCAGTTCGGGACAGGGTGACACCGGGGAGCTGTTTTTT
cdr3_aa: CASSSGQGDTGELFF

j_call: TRBJ2-7
cdr3_length: 11
clone_size: many
v_call: TRBV29-1
d_call: .
cdr3_nt: TGCAGCGCCGGACAGACCTACGAGCAGTACTTC
cdr3_aa: CSAGQTYEQYF

j_call: TRBJ2-2
cdr3_length: 18
clone_size: many
v_call: TRBV28
d_call: TRBD2
cdr3_nt: TGTGCCAGCAGTTTGGGACTAGCGGGATGGATTAACACCGGGGAGCTGTTTTTT
cdr3_aa: CASSLGLAGWINTGELFF

j_call: TRBJ1-1
cdr3_length: 13
clone_size: many
v_call: TRBV28
d_call: TRBD1
cdr3_nt: TGTGCCAGCAGCCCTTCGGACAGGGGAGAAGCTTTCTTT
cdr3_aa: CASSPSDRGEAFF

j_call: TRBJ1-3
cdr3_length: 15
clone_size: many
v_call: TRBV6-6
d_call: .
cdr3_nt: TGTGCCAGCAGTTACTCAGGGGAGGGGGGAAACACCATATATTTT
cdr3_aa: CASSYSGEGGNTIYF

j_call: TRBJ2-7
cdr3_length: 13
clone_size: many
v_call: TRBV29-1
d_call: TRBD1
cdr3_nt: TGCAGCGTTGCTCTGGCAGGGGGTGCGGAGCAGTACTTC
cdr3_aa: CSVALAGGAEQYF

j_call: TRBJ2-3
cdr3_length: 13
clone_size: many
v_call: TRBV7-3
d_call: .
cdr3_nt: TGTGCCAGCAGCCCGCCAGGCGCAGATACGCAGTATTTT
cdr3_aa: CASSPPGADTQYF

j_call: TRBJ1-6
cdr3_length: 14
clone_size: .
v_call: TRBV6-1
d_call: TRBD1
cdr3_nt: TGTGCCAGCACGACAGGGGGGGGAATCCCACCCCTCCACTTT
cdr3_aa: CASTTGGGIPPLHF